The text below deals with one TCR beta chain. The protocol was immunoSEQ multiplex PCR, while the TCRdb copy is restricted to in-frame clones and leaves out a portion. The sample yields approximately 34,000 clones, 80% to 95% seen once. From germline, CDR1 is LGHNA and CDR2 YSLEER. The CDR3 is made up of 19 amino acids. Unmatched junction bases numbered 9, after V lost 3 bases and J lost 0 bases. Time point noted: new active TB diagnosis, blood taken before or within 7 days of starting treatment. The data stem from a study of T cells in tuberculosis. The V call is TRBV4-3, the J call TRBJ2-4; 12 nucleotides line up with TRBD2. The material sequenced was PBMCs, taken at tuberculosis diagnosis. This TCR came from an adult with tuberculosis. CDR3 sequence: CASSQEDRTSGIAKNIQYF. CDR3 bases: TGCGCCAGCAGCCAGGAAGATCGGACTAGCGGGATAGCCAAAAACATTCAGTACTTC.